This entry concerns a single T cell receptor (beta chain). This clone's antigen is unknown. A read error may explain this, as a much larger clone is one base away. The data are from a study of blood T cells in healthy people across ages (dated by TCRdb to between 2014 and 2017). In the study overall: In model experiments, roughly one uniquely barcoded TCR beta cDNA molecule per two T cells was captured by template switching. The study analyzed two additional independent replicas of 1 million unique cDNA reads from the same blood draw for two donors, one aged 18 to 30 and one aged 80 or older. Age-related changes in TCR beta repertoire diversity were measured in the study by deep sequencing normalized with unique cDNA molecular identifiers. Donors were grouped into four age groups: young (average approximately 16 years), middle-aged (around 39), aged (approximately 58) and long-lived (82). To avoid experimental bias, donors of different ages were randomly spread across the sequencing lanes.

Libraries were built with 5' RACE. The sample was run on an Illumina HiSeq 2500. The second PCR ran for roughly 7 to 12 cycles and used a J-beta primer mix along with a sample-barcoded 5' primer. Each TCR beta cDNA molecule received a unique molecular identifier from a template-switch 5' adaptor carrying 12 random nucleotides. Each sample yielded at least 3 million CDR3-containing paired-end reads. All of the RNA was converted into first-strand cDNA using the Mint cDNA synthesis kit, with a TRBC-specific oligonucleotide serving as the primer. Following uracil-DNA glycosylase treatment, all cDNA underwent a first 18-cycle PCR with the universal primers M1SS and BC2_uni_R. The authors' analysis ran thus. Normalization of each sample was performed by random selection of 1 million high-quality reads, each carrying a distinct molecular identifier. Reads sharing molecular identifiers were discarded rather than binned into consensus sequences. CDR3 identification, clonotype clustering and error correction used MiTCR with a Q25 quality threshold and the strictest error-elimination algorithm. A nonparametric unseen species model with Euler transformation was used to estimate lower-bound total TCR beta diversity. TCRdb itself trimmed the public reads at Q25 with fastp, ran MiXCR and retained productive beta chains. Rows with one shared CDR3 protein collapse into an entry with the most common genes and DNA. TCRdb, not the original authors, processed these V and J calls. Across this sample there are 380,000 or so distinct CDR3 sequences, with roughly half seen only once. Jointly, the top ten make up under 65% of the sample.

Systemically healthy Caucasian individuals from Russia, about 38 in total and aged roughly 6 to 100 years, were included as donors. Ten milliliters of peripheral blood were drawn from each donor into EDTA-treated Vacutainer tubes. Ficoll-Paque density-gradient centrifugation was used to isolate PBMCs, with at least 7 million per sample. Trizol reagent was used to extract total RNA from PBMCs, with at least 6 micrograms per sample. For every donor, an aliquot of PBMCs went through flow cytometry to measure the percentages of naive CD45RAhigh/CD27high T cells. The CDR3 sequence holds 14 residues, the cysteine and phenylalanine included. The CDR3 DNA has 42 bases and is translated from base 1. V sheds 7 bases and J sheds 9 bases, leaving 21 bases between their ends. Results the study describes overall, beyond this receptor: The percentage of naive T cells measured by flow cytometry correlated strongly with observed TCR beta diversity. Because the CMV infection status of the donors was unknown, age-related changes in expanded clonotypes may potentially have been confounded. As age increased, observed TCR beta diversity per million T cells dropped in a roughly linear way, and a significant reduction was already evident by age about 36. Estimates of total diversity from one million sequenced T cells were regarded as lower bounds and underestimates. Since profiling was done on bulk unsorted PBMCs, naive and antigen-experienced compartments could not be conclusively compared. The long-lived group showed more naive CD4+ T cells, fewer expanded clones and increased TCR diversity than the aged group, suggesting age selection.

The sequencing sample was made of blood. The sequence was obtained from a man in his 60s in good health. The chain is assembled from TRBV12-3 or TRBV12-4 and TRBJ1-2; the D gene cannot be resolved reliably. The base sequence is TGTGCCAGCACCTACGACCCACACGGTGGTAGCTACACCTTC. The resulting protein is CASTYDPHGGSYTF.